This T cell receptor (beta chain) originates from a study of blood T cell repertoires in COVID-19. Only in-frame clones appear in the TCRdb table, and some are missing; sequencing was by immunoSEQ multiplex PCR. Among tens of thousands of clones listed, over 80% were seen once. Per the germline V gene, CDR1 is SGDLS and CDR2 is YYNGEE. V dropped 4 bases and J dropped 4 bases, with 15 bases sitting between them. The CDR3 is 16 residues long. The sample consisted of peripheral blood. The clonotype was recovered from a man of 80 years or more with active or convalescent COVID-19. The chain employs TRBV9 and TRBJ2-6; TRBD2 is a possible D gene (6 bases). CDR3 bases: TGTGCCAGCAGCCCAAGTACGGGAGCAGGGGCCAACGTCCTGACTTTC. Protein product: CASSPSTGAGANVLTF.